The 24 T cell receptor beta chains below come from one sample, sequenced in a study of blood T cell repertoires in COVID-19. Measured with immunoSEQ multiplex PCR; TCRdb has only the in-frame clones, and not every one. The sample yields about 68,000 clones, around 85% seen once. Sequences were obtained from peripheral blood. Receptors originate from a man aged 45-65 years with acute or convalescent COVID-19.

The chain links TRBV15 to TRBJ2-1; TRBD1 aligns across 7 bases. The CDR3 has 16 amino acids. Germline V gene sequence: CDR1 LNHNV, CDR2 YYDKDF (reference sequence). V lost 0 bases and J lost 0; bases outside the gene matches: 2. The CDR3 bases are TGTGCCACCAGCAGAGAGGGGACAGCCTCCTACAATGAGCAGTTCTTC. It yields the protein CATSREGTASYNEQFF.

This chain uses TRBV10-3 with TRBJ1-2; 8 bases line up with TRBD1. Germline V gives CDR1 ENHRY, CDR2 SYGVKD. The CDR3 contains 17 residues. V was clipped by 0 bases and J by 4 bases; unmatched bases: 10. The DNA of the CDR3 is TGTGCCATCAGTGAGTCCCAGCCGACAGGGGTGAGCTATGGCTACACCTTC. This encodes CAISESQPTGVSYGYTF.

The chain recombines TRBV19 with TRBJ2-1, with 8 bases that match TRBD2. The CDR3 runs to 14 residues. The junction had 9 bases not matched to a gene; V was cut back by 7 bases and J by 7 bases. Germline V gene lookup returns CDR1 LNHDA and CDR2 SQIVND (reference sequence). CDR3 protein: CASKSGLGRNEQFF. The CDR3 DNA reads as TGTGCCAGTAAATCGGGACTAGGCAGGAATGAGCAGTTCTTC.

The gene calls are TRBV5-6 and TRBJ2-7, with 7 bases lining up with TRBD1. The germline gives CDR1 SGHDT, CDR2 YYEEEE. With V trimmed by 6 bases and J by 3 bases, 6 bases remained unmatched. The CDR3 has 13 residues. The DNA for the CDR3 is TGTGCCAGCACCCAGGGGGACGGCTACGAGCAGTACTTC. Protein sequence: CASTQGDGYEQYF.

With respect to this clone: The germline gene is not matched at one end of the junction; a read error may be the cause. V is TRBV5-1 and J is TRBJ2-1; maybe TRBD2 (6 bases). Germline V gives CDR1 SGHRS, CDR2 YFSETQ. The CDR3 runs to 13 residues. CDR3: CASSLVSSDERFF. The CDR3 DNA reads TGCGCCAGCAGCTTGGTATCTAGCGATGAGCGGTTCTTC. The full variable domain, in which reference TRBV5-1 and TRBJ2-1 provide the parts outside the CDR3, is KAGVTQTPRYLIKTRGQQVTLSCSPISGHRSVSWYQQTPGQGLQFLFEYFSETQRNKGNFPGRFSGRQFSNSRSEMNVSTLELGDSALYLCASSLVSSDERFFGPGTRLTVL.

The chain carries TRBV7-6 and TRBJ2-7; 7 bases match TRBD1. The CDR3 loop spans 14 amino acids. The V segment lost 5 bases and the J segment 2 bases; nucleotides outside the gene matches: 6. Germline V gene lookup returns CDR1 SGHVS and CDR2 FNYEAQ. CDR3 nucleotides: TGTGCCAGCAGCAACCGGGACAGACCCTACGAGCAGTACTTC. It codes for CASSNRDRPYEQYF. The whole variable domain, remainder taken from reference TRBV7-6 and TRBJ2-7, is GAGVSQSPRYKVTKRGQDVALRCDPISGHVSLYWYRQALGQGPEFLTYFNYEAQQDKSGLPNDRFSAERPEGSISTLTIQRTEQRDSAMYRCASSNRDRPYEQYFGPGTRLTVT.

This clone turned up a few times. This chain uses TRBV19 with TRBJ2-5, with a weak D call TRBD2 (5 bases). This CDR3 has 14 amino acids. Trimming removed 6 bases at V and 2 bases at J, with 13 bases between. Germline V gene sequence: CDR1 LNHDA, CDR2 SQIVND (reference sequence). The CDR3 bases are TGTGCCAGTAGCCCCCTCGGGGTTCAAGAGACCCAGTACTTC. Translating it yields CASSPLGVQETQYF.

This chain links TRBV6-1 with TRBJ2-1, with 7 positions matching TRBD2. The CDR3 spans 15 residues. Germline V gives CDR1 MNHNS, CDR2 SASEGT. After removal of 3 bases from V and 8 bases from J, the junction contained 10 bases not matched to a gene. The CDR3 DNA follows: TGTGCCAGCAGTGACCCGGGACTACCTACGGATGAGCAGTTCTTC. It specifies CASSDPGLPTDEQFF.

The V call is TRBV19, the J call TRBJ2-5, with D maybe TRBD2 (5 bases). Germline V CDR1 and CDR2: LNHDA, SQIVND (reference sequence). This CDR3 spans 14 amino acids. The V end was cut by 3 bases, the J end by 2 bases, with 10 bases between. CDR3 in amino acids: CASSMWTGQETQYF. DNA for the CDR3: TGTGCCAGTAGTATGTGGACTGGGCAAGAGACCCAGTACTTC.

The chain employs TRBV19 and TRBJ2-7; D remains unclear. This CDR3 has 13 amino acids. CDR1 and CDR2 from the germline V gene are LNHDA and SQIVND (reference sequence). Trimming took off 4 bases at V and 4 bases at J, with 11 bases between the two ends. As DNA, the CDR3 is TGTGCCAGTAGTACTTTCACTTTTTACGAGCAGTACTTC. This gives the protein CASSTFTFYEQYF.

The chain is built from TRBV7-9 and TRBJ1-6, with 10 bases aligning to TRBD1. CDR1 and CDR2 (germline): SEHNR, FQNEAQ (reference sequence). Losses at the gene ends were 6 bases for V and 9 bases for J; bases not matched to a gene: 5. The CDR3 length is 14 residues. DNA for the CDR3: TGTGCCAGCAGTTGGGACAGGGGAGGTTCACCCCTCCACTTT. Its translation is CASSWDRGGSPLHF.

The chain is built from TRBV13 and TRBJ1-2; D gene unclear. V lost 0 bases and J 4 bases, leaving 6 bases between the germline ends. The germline CDR1 and CDR2 sequences are PRHDT and FYEKMQ (reference sequence). The CDR3 loop spans 13 amino acids. Here the CDR3 reads CASSLGVSYGYTF. The DNA of the CDR3 is TGTGCCAGCAGCTTAGGGGTTAGCTATGGCTACACCTTC.

The chain employs TRBV7-3 and TRBJ2-1; 11 bases fit TRBD1. Germline CDR1 is SGHTA and CDR2 is FQGTGA. Losses at the gene ends were 4 bases for V and 3 bases for J; bases not matched to a gene: 2. CDR3 length: 15 residues. CDR3 sequence reads: CASSSGTGGYNEQFF. The CDR3 region has the DNA TGTGCCAGCAGCTCCGGGACAGGGGGCTACAATGAGCAGTTCTTC.

The rearrangement joins TRBV19 to TRBJ1-5; no firm D call. The CDR3 length is 9 residues. With 7 bases removed from V and 12 bases from J, the gap between germline ends came to 7 bases. Per the germline V gene, CDR1 is LNHDA and CDR2 is SQIVND (reference sequence). For the CDR3, the DNA is TGTGCCAGTATTCGGGTCCAGCATTTT. Its protein product is CASIRVQHF.

This clone was observed once. J is TRBJ2-3 and V is TRBV7-3; D unclear. The CDR3 has 13 amino acids. The V gene's germline CDR1 is SGHTA and CDR2 FQGTGA. With 5 bases removed from V and 5 bases from J, the gap between germline ends came to 11 bases. DNA of the CDR3: TGTGCCAGCAGCGCCCGGGTTGGAGATACGCAGTATTTT. Residues: CASSARVGDTQYF.

The gene calls are TRBV11-2 and TRBJ1-2, with 7 bases fitting TRBD1. V dropped 5 bases and J dropped 4; count of bases not matched to a gene: 10. The CDR3 is 15 residues long. The germline gives CDR1 SGHAT, CDR2 FQNNGV. In DNA form, the CDR3 reads TGTGCCAGCAGCGGTGACAGGGCGGTTAGCTATGGCTACACCTTC. Protein sequence: CASSGDRAVSYGYTF.

This chain links TRBV5-6 with TRBJ2-7, with 10 bases fitting TRBD1. Germline V CDR1 and CDR2: SGHDT, YYEEEE. The V gene end was trimmed by 2 bases and the J gene end by 3 bases; junction bases not matched to a gene: 8. This CDR3 has 16 amino acids. CDR3 bases: TGTGCCAGCAGCTTACTATCCGGGACAGGGGTCTACGAGCAGTACTTC. This sequence encodes CASSLLSGTGVYEQYF.

The V gene is TRBV10-3, the J gene TRBJ2-2, with TRBD2 identical over 9 bases. V shed 6 bases and J 5 bases; nucleotides not matched to a gene: 4. CDR1 is ENHRY, CDR2 SYGVKD, per germline. CDR3 size: 14 residues. The CDR3 sequence is CAISQTSGTGELFF. The DNA for the CDR3 is TGTGCCATCAGCCAGACTAGCGGTACCGGGGAGCTGTTTTTT.

The rearrangement uses TRBV11-3 and TRBJ2-3; 7 bases map to TRBD1. This CDR3 has 14 residues. V gave up 5 bases and J gave up 3 bases; unmatched junction bases: 5. Germline V CDR1 and CDR2: SGHNT, YENEEA. The CDR3 DNA follows: TGTGCCAGCAGCCGGGACAGCCCTACAGATACGCAGTATTTT. This gives the protein CASSRDSPTDTQYF.

This chain connects TRBV25-1 to TRBJ2-1, with TRBD2 matching 8 bases. The CDR3 spans 13 residues. Trimming removed 2 bases from V and 15 bases from J; junction bases left unmatched: 9. Per germline, CDR1 MGHDK and CDR2 SYGVNS. The CDR3 is CASSEGPGTRSFF. The CDR3, as DNA: TGTGCCAGCAGTGAAGGCCCCGGGACTAGGTCGTTCTTC.

This rearrangement joins TRBV12-5 to TRBJ2-5; TRBD2 might be the D (6 bases). The CDR3 consists of 17 residues. V dropped 3 bases and J dropped 7 bases, with 24 bases sitting between them. Germline V lookup: CDR1 LGHNT, CDR2 FRNRAP. CDR3 amino acids: CASGFSGVADRVWTQYF. For the CDR3, the DNA is TGTGCTAGTGGTTTCTCCGGAGTAGCGGATAGAGTTTGGACCCAGTACTTC.

This rearrangement joins TRBV3-1 (or the pseudogene TRBV3-2) to TRBJ1-2; 7 bases map to TRBD1. Unmatched junction bases numbered 10, after V lost 4 bases and J lost 5 bases. This CDR3 contains 15 residues. Germline V gene lookup returns CDR1 LGHDT and CDR2 YNNKEL (reference sequence). CDR3 DNA: TGTGCCAGCAGCCCGAGAGACAGGGTGATTTATGGCTACACCTTC. Translated: CASSPRDRVIYGYTF.

The rearrangement uses TRBV5-1 and TRBJ1-2; 10 bases map to TRBD1. Germline CDR1 SGHRS, CDR2 YFSETQ. J was trimmed by 3 bases and V by 4 bases; bases with no gene match: 9. The CDR3 has 16 residues. The CDR3 here is CASSVDRGQGDYGYTF. CDR3 DNA sequence: TGCGCCAGCAGCGTAGACAGGGGGCAAGGTGACTATGGCTACACCTTC. The full variable domain, rest sourced from reference TRBV5-1 and TRBJ1-2, is KAGVTQTPRYLIKTRGQQVTLSCSPISGHRSVSWYQQTPGQGLQFLFEYFSETQRNKGNFPGRFSGRQFSNSRSEMNVSTLELGDSALYLCASSVDRGQGDYGYTFGSGTRLTVV.

The rearrangement uses TRBV29-1 and TRBJ1-2; 9 bases align to TRBD1. The CDR3 has 12 residues. With V trimmed by 2 bases and J by 8 bases, 3 bases remained unmatched. CDR1 is SQVTM and CDR2 is ANQGSEA in the germline V gene. The CDR3, as DNA: TGCAGCGTTGAACGACAGGGGGGCGGCTACACCTTC. This sequence encodes CSVERQGGGYTF.